This record covers a single T cell receptor beta chain. Using a J-beta primer mix together with a sample-barcoded 5' primer, a second PCR was run for about 7 to 12 cycles. TCRdb itself ran the 5' RACE reads through MiXCR, one entry per CDR3 protein. The table shows hundreds of thousands of distinct CDR3 sequences, with around 52% occurring only once. This specimen belongs to a study of blood T cells in healthy people across ages. The ends lost 5 bases at V and 4 bases at J; junction bases unmatched: 6. The CDR3 length is 13 residues. Germline lookup yields CDR1 DFQATT and CDR2 SNEGSKA (reference sequence).

The chain joins TRBV20-1 to TRBJ2-3, with 7 bases matching TRBD1. The sequence derives from a woman of 80 years or more in good health. Sequences were obtained from blood. The CDR3 loop is CSARWTGADTQYF. The CDR3 region has the DNA TGCAGTGCTCGGTGGACAGGCGCAGATACGCAGTATTTT.